A selection of T cell receptor beta chains follows, all from one sample in a study of blood T cells in healthy people across ages. Using its own MiXCR run on the 5' RACE reads, TCRdb lists one record per CDR3 protein. The sample lists 1.5 million to 2 million distinct CDR3 sequences; around half were seen once. The specimen sequenced was blood. These receptors were obtained from a middle-aged woman in good health. Each CDR3 is given with its conserved first and last residue. D genes are given only for firm matches. Clone size is shown for a subset of rows, as once, few, many or a class of expanded clone.

size: NA
D: TRBD1
J: TRBJ2-1
length: 14
V: TRBV11-2
CDR3: CASSSPDRGYEQFF
DNA: TGTGCCAGCAGCTCCCCTGACAGGGGCTATGAGCAGTTCTTC

size: NA
D: NA
J: TRBJ2-6
length: 15
V: TRBV12-3/TRBV12-4
CDR3: CASRGHYSGANVLTF
DNA: TGTGCCAGCAGAGGGCACTACTCTGGGGCCAACGTCCTGACTTTC

size: NA
D: NA
J: TRBJ2-5
length: 14
V: TRBV9
CDR3: CASSGPPTYNEQYF
DNA: TGTGCCAGCAGCGGGCCCCCAACCTACAATGAGCAGTACTTC

size: NA
D: NA
J: TRBJ2-7
length: 14
V: TRBV28
CDR3: CASSPQAINYEQYF
DNA: TGTGCCAGCAGCCCCCAGGCCATCAACTACGAGCAGTACTTC

size: NA
D: NA
J: TRBJ1-2
length: 13
V: TRBV2
CDR3: CASSDLTDYGYTF
DNA: TGTGCCAGCAGTGATTTGACTGACTATGGCTACACCTTC

size: NA
D: NA
J: TRBJ2-3
length: 15
V: TRBV4-1
CDR3: CTSSQGPGSTDTQYF
DNA: TGCACCAGCAGCCAAGGACCGGGAAGCACAGATACGCAGTATTTT

size: NA
D: NA
J: TRBJ2-7
length: 20
V: TRBV7-3
CDR3: CASDPSLCMGDIGLPYEQYF
DNA: TGTGCCAGCGATCCTAGCTTATGCATGGGGGACATAGGACTACCCTACGAGCAGTACTTC

size: NA
D: NA
J: TRBJ1-2
length: 15
V: TRBV18
CDR3: CASSPGQVSFYGYTF
DNA: TGTGCCAGCTCACCGGGACAAGTTTCTTTCTATGGCTACACCTTC

size: NA
D: TRBD1
J: TRBJ1-1
length: 10
V: TRBV7-2
CDR3: CASRGQEAFF
DNA: TGTGCCAGCAGGGGACAGGAAGCTTTCTTT

size: NA
D: NA
J: TRBJ1-5
length: 18
V: TRBV28
CDR3: CASSLLGAQGFGNQPQHF
DNA: TGTGCCAGCAGTTTATTGGGGGCCCAGGGCTTTGGCAATCAGCCCCAGCATTTT

size: NA
D: TRBD2
J: TRBJ2-5
length: 17
V: TRBV20-1
CDR3: CSARDYSLAGGVETQYF
DNA: TGCAGTGCTAGAGATTACTCACTAGCGGGGGGGGTAGAGACCCAGTACTTC

size: NA
D: NA
J: TRBJ1-2
length: 13
V: TRBV11-1
CDR3: CASSLSVGYGYTF
DNA: TGTGCCAGCAGCTTATCGGTGGGCTATGGCTACACCTTC

size: NA
D: NA
J: TRBJ1-5
length: 12
V: TRBV20-1
CDR3: CSAKDGVQPKHF
DNA: TGCAGTGCTAAAGACGGGGTTCAGCCCAAGCATTTT

size: few
D: NA
J: TRBJ2-3
length: 12
V: TRBV29-1
CDR3: CGRDGGTDTQYF
DNA: TGCGGCCGGGACGGAGGCACAGATACGCAGTATTTT

size: NA
D: NA
J: TRBJ2-3
length: 15
V: TRBV7-2
CDR3: CASSAGRWGTDTQYF
DNA: TGTGCCAGCAGCGCCGGCCGGTGGGGCACAGATACGCAGTATTTT

size: NA
D: NA
J: TRBJ2-5
length: 16
V: TRBV20-1
CDR3: CSATRSTMEVRETQYF
DNA: TGCAGTGCTACCCGCTCGACTATGGAGGTCCGAGAGACCCAGTACTTC

size: few
D: TRBD2
J: TRBJ2-6
length: 18
V: TRBV4-3
CDR3: CASSQLAGGGSGANVLTF
DNA: TGCGCCAGCAGCCAACTAGCGGGGGGTGGCTCTGGGGCCAACGTCCTGACTTTC

size: NA
D: NA
J: TRBJ1-6
length: 16
V: TRBV20-1
CDR3: CSFIGAGSSYNSPLHF
DNA: TGCAGCTTCATCGGGGCAGGGAGCTCCTATAATTCACCCCTCCACTTT

size: NA
D: NA
J: TRBJ1-2
length: 15
V: TRBV25-1
CDR3: CASSGLGALGYGYTF
DNA: TGTGCCAGCAGCGGCCTGGGGGCGCTTGGCTATGGCTACACCTTC

size: NA
D: TRBD1
J: TRBJ2-5
length: 16
V: TRBV7-2
CDR3: CASSLAGQGPQETQYF
DNA: TGTGCCAGCAGCTTAGCAGGACAGGGGCCCCAAGAGACCCAGTACTTC

size: NA
D: NA
J: TRBJ1-5
length: 15
V: TRBV12-3/TRBV12-4
CDR3: CASSFQTPSNQPQHF
DNA: TGTGCCAGCAGTTTCCAGACCCCCAGCAATCAGCCCCAGCATTTT

size: NA
D: TRBD1
J: TRBJ1-5
length: 14
V: TRBV27
CDR3: CASRRTGVNQPQHF
DNA: TGTGCCAGCAGGAGGACAGGGGTCAATCAGCCCCAGCATTTT

size: once
D: NA
J: TRBJ2-7
length: 17
V: TRBV7-9
CDR3: CASSLPPSTGGFNEQYF
DNA: TGTGCCAGCAGCTTACCGCCCTCGACAGGAGGATTCAATGAGCAGTACTTC

size: few
D: NA
J: TRBJ2-1
length: 15
V: TRBV27
CDR3: CASRPDWSSYNEQFF
DNA: TGTGCCAGCAGACCCGACTGGAGCTCCTACAATGAGCAGTTCTTC

size: NA
D: NA
J: TRBJ2-1
length: 14
V: TRBV19
CDR3: CASNYGFSYNEQFF
DNA: TGTGCCAGTAATTACGGGTTCTCCTACAATGAGCAGTTCTTC

size: NA
D: NA
J: TRBJ2-7
length: 15
V: TRBV7-2
CDR3: CASSLEGLGSYEQYF
DNA: TGTGCCAGCAGCTTAGAGGGCCTAGGGTCCTACGAGCAGTACTTC

size: few
D: NA
J: TRBJ1-1
length: 13
V: TRBV10-3
CDR3: CAISESGVEGAFF
DNA: TGTGCCATCAGTGAGTCAGGGGTGGAGGGCGCTTTCTTT

size: NA
D: NA
J: TRBJ2-7
length: 13
V: TRBV7-2
CDR3: CASSLRLSDEQYF
DNA: TGTGCCAGCAGCTTGAGGCTTAGCGACGAGCAGTACTTC

size: few
D: NA
J: TRBJ2-5
length: 11
V: TRBV20-1
CDR3: CSASDRASQYF
DNA: TGCAGTGCCTCCGATCGGGCGTCCCAGTACTTC

size: few
D: TRBD1
J: TRBJ2-7
length: 15
V: TRBV20-1
CDR3: CSATGSGTGESGQYF
DNA: TGCAGTGCTACTGGCTCCGGGACAGGGGAATCGGGGCAGTACTTC

size: few
D: NA
J: TRBJ1-1
length: 13
V: TRBV29-1
CDR3: CSVEAGLNTEAFF
DNA: TGCAGCGTTGAAGCGGGATTGAACACTGAAGCTTTCTTT

size: NA
D: TRBD2
J: TRBJ2-3
length: 14
V: TRBV6-6
CDR3: CASSRDYPTDTQYF
DNA: TGTGCCAGCAGTAGGGACTACCCCACAGATACGCAGTATTTT

size: NA
D: NA
J: TRBJ1-1
length: 19
V: TRBV5-1
CDR3: CASKNSPGSSPIMNTEAFF
DNA: TGCGCCAGCAAAAACAGTCCCGGCAGTTCCCCCATCATGAACACTGAAGCTTTCTTT

size: few
D: NA
J: TRBJ2-7
length: 15
V: TRBV3-1
CDR3: CASSGGPGHMYEQYF
DNA: TGTGCCAGCAGTGGGGGACCGGGACACATGTACGAGCAGTACTTC

size: few
D: NA
J: TRBJ2-5
length: 13
V: TRBV10-3
CDR3: CAITKASGETQYF
DNA: TGTGCCATCACTAAGGCCAGCGGAGAGACCCAGTACTTC

size: few
D: NA
J: TRBJ1-2
length: 16
V: TRBV12-3/TRBV12-4
CDR3: CASSSNVRALYRGYTF
DNA: TGTGCCAGCAGTTCGAACGTCCGGGCCCTCTATCGGGGCTACACCTTC

size: few
D: NA
J: TRBJ2-7
length: 15
V: TRBV3-1
CDR3: CASSPEGRVIYEQYF
DNA: TGTGCCAGCAGCCCGGAAGGCAGGGTTATATACGAGCAGTACTTC

size: NA
D: NA
J: TRBJ1-6
length: 13
V: TRBV20-1
CDR3: CSVPPGYNSPLHF
DNA: TGCAGTGTTCCCCCCGGGTATAATTCACCCCTCCACTTT

size: NA
D: TRBD1
J: TRBJ1-2
length: 12
V: TRBV20-1
CDR3: CSATQGSYGYTF
DNA: TGCAGTGCTACACAGGGGAGCTATGGCTACACCTTC

size: NA
D: NA
J: TRBJ2-5
length: 15
V: TRBV2
CDR3: CASSGGPGSNNEQYF
DNA: TGTGCCAGCAGTGGCGGGCCCGGGAGTAACAATGAGCAGTACTTC